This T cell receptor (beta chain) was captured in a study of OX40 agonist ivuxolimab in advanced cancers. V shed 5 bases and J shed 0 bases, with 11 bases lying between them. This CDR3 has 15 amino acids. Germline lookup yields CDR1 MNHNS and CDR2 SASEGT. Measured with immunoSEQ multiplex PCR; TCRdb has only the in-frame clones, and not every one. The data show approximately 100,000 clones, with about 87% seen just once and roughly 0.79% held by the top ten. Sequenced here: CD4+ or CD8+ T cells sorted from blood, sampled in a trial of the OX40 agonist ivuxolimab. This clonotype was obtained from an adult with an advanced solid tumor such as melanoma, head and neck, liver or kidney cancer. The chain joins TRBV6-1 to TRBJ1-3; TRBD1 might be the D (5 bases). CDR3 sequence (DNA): TGTGCCAGCAGTACAGGACCGACCTCTGGAAACACCATATATTTT. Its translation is CASSTGPTSGNTIYF.